This T cell receptor beta chain was found in a study of beta chain features in type 1 diabetes. Study-wide points: Sequencing of cDNA might inflate the share of cells that strongly express TCR.

A single heparinised blood sample, averaging approximately 100 mL, was obtained per donor. A sort by CD45RO/CCR7/CD25/CD127/CD95/CD27 yielded CD4+ naive, central memory, regulatory and stem cell-like memory cells. The sample holds a few counts of this clone. Its target is not known. cDNA synthesis used the whole RNA isolate, giving expressed TCRB sequences. Deep immunoSEQ sequencing covered naive, central memory and regulatory T cell samples. The table came from immunoSEQ multiplex PCR; TCRdb's copy has only in-frame clones and leaves some out. The sample shows about 930,000 clones, roughly 17% of them seen only once. This CDR3 spans 16 amino acids. Trimming pared 4 bases from V and 1 base from J, leaving 18 bases between. Germline assignment: CDR1 SGHRS and CDR2 YFSETQ.

The sequence was collected from a young woman in good health. The sequencing input was naive CD4+ T cells from blood. The chain couples TRBV5-1 to TRBJ2-7, with D possibly being TRBD2 (6 bases). CDR3 protein: CASSPTTVSGSYEQYF. CDR3 DNA sequence: TGCGCCAGCAGCCCCACCACGGTTAGCGGATCCTACGAGCAGTACTTC.